The 25 T cell receptor beta chains below come from one sample, sequenced in a study of CXCR3-negative and CXCR3-positive naive CD8 T cells. The libraries of TRB cDNA were constructed through 5' RACE using UMI labels. TCRdb re-analyzed the 5' RACE reads; it lists each CDR3 protein once, without DNA. This sample contains tens of thousands of distinct CDR3 sequences. Source material: naive CXCR3- CD8+ T cells from blood. Noted subset: CD45RO-CCR7+CD27+CD95- naive CD8+ T cells lacking CXCR3 (TNR3-). The receptors stem from a human donor in good health. Some clones in this sample may be carry-over from other donors' samples.

The chain couples TRBV20-1 to TRBJ2-2; TCRdb gives TRBD2 as the D gene, but with no DNA this cannot be confirmed. Germline assignment: CDR1 DFQATT and CDR2 SNEGSKA (reference sequence). CDR3 length: 15 amino acids. CDR3 amino acids: CSAEPGLKNTGELFF.

The rearrangement joins TRBV6-5 to TRBJ1-3. This CDR3 comprises 15 residues. The germline gives CDR1 MNHEY, CDR2 SVGAGI. The CDR3 protein is CASSYFAHSGNTIYF.

The chain joins TRBV20-1 to TRBJ2-2. Germline CDR1 and CDR2: DFQATT and SNEGSKA (reference sequence). The CDR3 spans 13 residues. CDR3 protein: CSARGPDTGELFF.

The genes are TRBV12-3 or TRBV12-4 and TRBJ2-1; with no DNA, the TCRdb D assignment of TRBD1 cannot be verified. This CDR3 spans 11 amino acids. CDR3 region: CASTTGNEQFF.

This chain connects TRBV7-2 to TRBJ2-1. The length of the CDR3 is 16 residues. Germline V gene data show CDR1 as SGHTA and CDR2 as FQGNSA. CDR3 protein: CASSISGTSSYNEQFF.

The chain combines TRBV29-1 with TRBJ2-7; the TRBD2 assignment by TCRdb is unverifiable without DNA. CDR1 SQVTM and CDR2 ANQGSEA come from the germline V gene. The length of the CDR3 is 12 residues. The CDR3: CSVSSVEETQYF.

The CDR3 loop reads CSVETGQETQYF. The chain carries TRBV29-1 and TRBJ2-5; no DNA is available, so the TRBD1 call from TCRdb remains unchecked. This CDR3 is built from 12 residues. Germline loops: CDR1 SQVTM, CDR2 ANQGSEA.

The J gene is TRBJ2-7, the V gene TRBV29-1; with no DNA, the TCRdb D assignment of TRBD2 cannot be verified. The length of the CDR3 is 12 residues. Germline V gene data show CDR1 as SQVTM and CDR2 as ANQGSEA. The CDR3 protein is CSVVTSGYEQYF.

The CDR3 sequence is CDSSPFRAGDGYTF. The rearrangement links TRBV6-2 or TRBV6-3 to TRBJ1-2; the TRBD1 assignment by TCRdb is unverifiable without DNA. Germline V gene sequence: CDR1 MNHEY, CDR2 SVGEGT. The CDR3 contains 14 residues.

The gene calls are TRBV7-8 and TRBJ2-1; there is no DNA to check the TCRdb D call of TRBD1. Germline CDR1 is SGHVS and CDR2 is FQNEAQ. This CDR3 has 15 amino acids. The CDR3 is CASRDRGGSYNEQFF.

J is TRBJ2-1 and V is TRBV5-1; TCRdb designates TRBD1, a call that cannot be tested without DNA. The CDR3 covers 14 residues. Germline loops: CDR1 SGHRS, CDR2 YFSETQ. CDR3 in amino acids: CASRDGQGYNEQFF.

The chain joins TRBV4-1 to TRBJ1-5; the D call of TRBD1 rests on TCRdb alone, since no DNA is present to check it. Germline V lookup: CDR1 MGHRA, CDR2 YSYEKL. The CDR3 contains 13 residues. This chain's CDR3 is CASSLQAAQPQHF.

This chain uses TRBV29-1 with TRBJ2-7; TCRdb reports TRBD1, a call that lacks DNA to check it against. This CDR3 has 15 amino acids. Germline-derived CDR1 and CDR2 are SQVTM and ANQGSEA. The CDR3 sequence is CSVEDRRGLAYEQYF.

This chain connects TRBV11-3 to TRBJ2-1. Germline V lookup: CDR1 SGHNT, CDR2 YENEEA. This CDR3 spans 16 amino acids. Here the CDR3 reads CASSLLDRSSYNEQFF.

This chain links TRBV4-1 with TRBJ2-7; no DNA is available, so the TRBD1 call from TCRdb remains unchecked. Germline assignment: CDR1 MGHRA and CDR2 YSYEKL. The CDR3 runs to 14 residues. This CDR3 reads CASSRPGQGSEQYF.

J is TRBJ2-4 and V is TRBV5-4; TCRdb selects TRBD1, and the lack of DNA leaves this call unchecked. Germline CDR1 reads SGHNT; CDR2 reads YYREEE (reference sequence). The CDR3 length is 18 residues. CDR3: CASSFRDRVFVAKNIQYF. Looking up the rest from reference TRBV5-4 and TRBJ2-4 gives the full variable domain: ETGVTQSPTHLIKTRGQQVTLRCSSQSGHNTVSWYQQALGQGPQFIFQYYREEENGRGNFPPRFSGLQFPNYSSELNVNALELDDSALYLCASSFRDRVFVAKNIQYFGAGTRLSVL.

The V and J genes are TRBV14 and TRBJ1-4; checking the TCRdb D call of TRBD1 is not possible without DNA. Germline V CDR1 and CDR2: SGHDN, FVKESK. CDR3 size: 19 residues. The CDR3 here is CASSQEPWVSTGTFEKLFF.

The rearrangement joins TRBV27 to TRBJ2-7; TCRdb returns TRBD2, unconfirmable since there is no DNA. This CDR3 is 15 amino acids long. Per germline, CDR1 MNHEY and CDR2 SMNVEV (reference sequence). CDR3 sequence reads: CASSPRAGSSYEQYF.

The gene calls are TRBV7-3 and TRBJ2-1; TCRdb selects TRBD2, and the lack of DNA leaves this call unchecked. The CDR3 is 16 residues long. Germline V gene sequence: CDR1 SGHTA, CDR2 FQGTGA. CDR3 region: CASSLVAGGSYNEQFF.

The rearrangement uses TRBV7-8 and TRBJ2-7; TCRdb reports TRBD1, a call that lacks DNA to check it against. CDR1 and CDR2 from the germline V gene are SGHVS and FQNEAQ. The length of the CDR3 is 14 residues. CDR3 loop: CASSFGTEAYEQYF.

The rearrangement uses TRBV4-2 and TRBJ1-1; TCRdb's D call, TRBD1, is unchecked because there is no DNA. The CDR3 loop spans 17 amino acids. Germline CDR1 is LGHNA and CDR2 is YNFKEQ. CDR3 amino acids: CASSQDEGGTGVTEAFF.

V gene TRBV28 combines with J gene TRBJ2-3; the D gene TCRdb calls, TRBD2, cannot be checked with no DNA. Germline V gives CDR1 MDHEN, CDR2 SYDVKM. The CDR3 is 18 amino acids. The CDR3 region is CASSFGYRESYYTDTQYF.

The CDR3 region is CASRLNTGELFF. The genes are TRBV12-3 or TRBV12-4 and TRBJ2-2. The CDR3 contains 12 residues.

The chain joins TRBV29-1 to TRBJ2-5; TCRdb indicates TRBD2, and absent DNA this call remains unverified. Germline CDR1 SQVTM, CDR2 ANQGSEA. The CDR3 contains 16 residues. The chain's CDR3 is CSVEGLSEDVQETQHF. Filled out from reference TRBV29-1 and TRBJ2-5, the complete variable domain reads SAVISQKPSRDICQRGTSLTIQCQVDSQVTMMFWYRQQPGQSLTLIATANQGSEATYESGFVIDKFPISRPNLTFSTLTVSNMSPEDSSIYLCSVEGLSEDVQETQHFGPGTRLLVL.

The CDR3 sequence is CASSFIQRGDEQFF. V usage is TRBV5-6 and J usage is TRBJ2-1; the TCRdb call, TRBD2, lacks DNA for checking. In germline, CDR1 is SGHDT, CDR2 YYEEEE. This CDR3 spans 14 amino acids.